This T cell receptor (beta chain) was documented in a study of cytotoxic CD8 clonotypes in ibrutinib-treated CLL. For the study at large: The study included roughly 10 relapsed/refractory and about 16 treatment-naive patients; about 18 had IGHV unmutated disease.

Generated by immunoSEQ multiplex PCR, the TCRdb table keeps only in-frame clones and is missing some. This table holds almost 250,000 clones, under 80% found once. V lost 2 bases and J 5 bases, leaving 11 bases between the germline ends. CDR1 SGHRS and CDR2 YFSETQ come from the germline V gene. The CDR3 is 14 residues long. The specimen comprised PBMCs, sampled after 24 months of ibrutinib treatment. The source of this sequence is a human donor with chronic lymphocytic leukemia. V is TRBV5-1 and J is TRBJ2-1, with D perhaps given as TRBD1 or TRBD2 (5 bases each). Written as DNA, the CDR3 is TGCGCCAGCAGCTTAGAGGGCAGGGACAATGAGCAGTTCTTC. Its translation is CASSLEGRDNEQFF.